This T cell receptor (beta chain) was observed in a study of metastatic and nonmetastatic thyroid tumors. Study-wide findings and caveats: It was reportedly found that TCR beta diversity was significantly higher in malignant thyroid tumors than in benign nodules, a difference seen in both blood and tumor samples.

This clone was observed many times. Its antigen is not known. Before thyroid surgery, none of the patients had received any treatment. J was trimmed by 3 bases and V by 2 bases; bases with no gene match: 6. CDR3 length: 15 amino acids. Germline values: CDR1 KGHSH, CDR2 LQKENI. TCRdb reassembled clones from the PCR reads with MiXCR. The table has just over 30,000 clones, roughly 19% seen once. The rearrangement links TRBV18 to TRBJ2-5, with 7 bases fitting TRBD1. Source material: blood. This sequence was found in a female donor with papillary thyroid cancer or a benign thyroid nodule (not recorded which). Some clones in this sample may be carry-over from other donors' samples. The DNA for the CDR3 is TGTGCCAGCTCACCAACCGGGACAGAGAAAGAGACCCAGTACTTC. Translated, it gives CASSPTGTEKETQYF.